The rows below give T cell receptor beta chains drawn from one sample of a study of T cells in Graves' hyperthyroidism and ophthalmopathy. TCRdb called the multiplex PCR reads again in MiXCR, with one record for every CDR3 protein. The sample includes 300,000 to 450,000 distinct CDR3 sequences, about 25% of them seen just once. Material: blood. All receptors come from a man in his fifties with Graves' hyperthyroidism. Each CDR3 is given with its conserved first and last residue. A D gene is named only where the DNA matches it firmly. Size is omitted from some rows. Given values are once, few, many or a class for expanded clones.

D,V,size,J,CDR3,DNA
NA,TRBV7-6,many,TRBJ1-1,CASSPRANTEAFF,TGTGCCAGCAGCCCCCGGGCGAACACTGAAGCTTTCTTT
NA,TRBV29-1,few,TRBJ2-7,CSARLSLDSYEQYF,TGCAGCGCCCGGCTCAGCTTAGATTCTTACGAGCAGTACTTC
NA,TRBV7-3,many,TRBJ2-7,CASSPDRFLGEQYF,TGTGCCAGCAGCCCGGACAGATTTTTGGGCGAGCAGTACTTC
NA,TRBV11-1,NA,TRBJ2-2,CASRVRANTGELFF,TGTGCCAGCCGGGTGAGGGCGAACACCGGGGAGCTGTTTTTT
NA,TRBV10-1,few,TRBJ2-4,CASSESSSMDIQYF,TGCGCCAGCAGTGAGTCCTCTTCAATGGACATTCAGTACTTC
NA,TRBV3-1,NA,TRBJ1-3,CASSQERRGRGNTIYF,TGTGCCAGCAGCCAAGAAAGGCGGGGGCGAGGAAACACCATATATTTT
NA,TRBV6-1,NA,TRBJ2-3,CASSELGQTITDTQYF,TGTGCCAGCAGTGAATTAGGGCAGACAATCACAGATACGCAGTATTTT
NA,TRBV6-1,NA,TRBJ2-5,CASSEVSTGETRYF,TGTGCCAGCAGTGAAGTGTCGACCGGGGAGACCCGGTACTTC
TRBD2,TRBV9,once,TRBJ2-1,CASSVGGGSGNEQFF,TGTGCCAGCAGCGTAGGGGGGGGGTCGGGGAATGAGCAGTTCTTC
TRBD2,TRBV7-2,NA,TRBJ2-7,CASSPAGFENEQYF,TGTGCCAGCAGCCCAGCGGGATTCGAGAACGAGCAGTACTTC
NA,TRBV2,few,TRBJ2-7,CASRTNNYEQYF,TGTGCCAGCAGGACAAACAACTACGAGCAGTACTTC
NA,TRBV5-1,NA,TRBJ1-2,CASSLAEGASGYGYTF,TGCGCCAGCAGCTTGGCCGAAGGCGCCTCGGGGTATGGCTACACCTTC
TRBD1,TRBV6-1,NA,TRBJ2-1,CASSASTGGGFF,TGTGCCAGCAGTGCGTCGACAGGGGGTGGGTTCTTC
NA,TRBV7-3,many,TRBJ2-7,CASSLTPGPGYEQYF,TGTGCCAGCAGCTTAACACCGGGGCCAGGCTACGAGCAGTACTTC
TRBD1,TRBV6-1,few,TRBJ2-7,CASRQGQFYEQYF,TGTGCCAGCAGACAGGGACAGTTCTACGAGCAGTACTTC
NA,TRBV12-3/TRBV12-4,few,TRBJ2-2,CASRWDTGELFF,TGTGCCAGCAGATGGGACACCGGGGAGCTGTTTTTT
TRBD2,TRBV27,NA,TRBJ2-7,CASSPQQLAGVHEQYF,TGTGCCAGCAGTCCCCAACAACTAGCGGGAGTCCACGAGCAGTACTTC
TRBD1,TRBV10-3,NA,TRBJ2-1,CAISTTNPGGAGTEQFF,TGTGCCATCAGCACCACAAACCCAGGGGGAGCAGGCACTGAGCAGTTCTTC
TRBD2,TRBV6-1,many,TRBJ2-7,CASSSPRLAGGYEQYF,TGTGCCAGCAGTTCCCCCCGACTAGCGGGAGGCTACGAGCAGTACTTC
NA,TRBV5-5,NA,TRBJ2-1,CASSWGTSPGNEQFF,TGTGCCAGCAGCTGGGGAACCTCCCCGGGGAATGAGCAGTTCTTC
NA,TRBV7-3,few,TRBJ2-2,CASSLEGHGELFF,TGTGCCAGCAGCTTAGAAGGCCACGGGGAGCTGTTTTTT
NA,TRBV3-1,NA,TRBJ1-3,CASSPQSSGNTIYF,TGTGCCAGCAGCCCACAGAGCTCTGGAAACACCATATATTTT
NA,TRBV3-1,NA,TRBJ1-1,CASSQEGGGSEAFF,TGTGCCAGCAGCCAGGAGGGGGGGGGATCTGAAGCTTTCTTT
NA,TRBV20-1,NA,TRBJ2-1,CSATRDSFQQFF,TGCAGTGCTACCCGGGACTCTTTCCAGCAGTTCTTC
TRBD1,TRBV13,NA,TRBJ2-3,CASSTSGTGTTDTQYF,TGTGCCAGCAGCACCTCCGGGACAGGGACCACAGATACGCAGTATTTT
TRBD2,TRBV7-9,few,TRBJ2-5,CASSTTSGGGETQYF,TGTGCCAGCAGCACTACTAGCGGCGGGGGGGAGACCCAGTACTTC
NA,TRBV6-4,NA,TRBJ2-7,CASRLGGSSYEQYF,TGTGCCAGCAGATTGGGAGGCAGCTCCTACGAGCAGTACTTC
TRBD2,TRBV5-1,NA,TRBJ2-7,CASSSLAGAPAYEQYF,TGCGCCAGCAGCTCACTAGCGGGAGCGCCGGCCTACGAGCAGTACTTC
NA,TRBV12-3/TRBV12-4,many,TRBJ2-1,CASSLRRTGDEQFF,TGTGCCAGCAGTTTAAGGCGGACCGGGGATGAGCAGTTCTTC
TRBD1,TRBV29-1,few,TRBJ1-1,CSVRDRATTEAFF,TGCAGCGTCCGGGACAGGGCAACCACTGAAGCTTTCTTT
NA,TRBV2,few,TRBJ2-2,CASSETGWGELFF,TGTGCCAGCAGTGAAACGGGGTGGGGGGAGCTGTTTTTT